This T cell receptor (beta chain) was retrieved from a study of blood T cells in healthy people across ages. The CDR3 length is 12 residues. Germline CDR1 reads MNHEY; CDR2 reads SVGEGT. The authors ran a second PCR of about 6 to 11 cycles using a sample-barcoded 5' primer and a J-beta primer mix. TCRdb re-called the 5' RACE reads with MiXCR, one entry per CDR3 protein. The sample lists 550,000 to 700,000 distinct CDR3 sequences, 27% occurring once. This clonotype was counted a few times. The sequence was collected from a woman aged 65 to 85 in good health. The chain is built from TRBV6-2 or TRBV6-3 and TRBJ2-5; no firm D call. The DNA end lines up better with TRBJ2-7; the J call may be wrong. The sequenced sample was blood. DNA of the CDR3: TGTGCCAGCCGAGACTGGGACTACGAGCAGTACTTC. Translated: CASRDWDYEQYF.